This T cell receptor (beta chain) was recorded in a study of T cell responses to AZD1222 COVID-19 vaccine (dated by TCRdb to the early 2020s). Background for the entire study: AZD1222 recipients whose second dose came at about 4 weeks and those whose second dose came at about 12 weeks were combined into one group, since spike-specific TCR depth and breadth did not differ between the two schedules. TCR sequencing covered 230 or so trial participants: 200 to 220 given two doses of AZD1222 and 26 given two doses of MenACWY control vaccine. Trial participants were enrolled into age subgroups of 18-55, 56-69 and 70-plus years, which contained around 150, 29 and 61 TCR-sequenced participants, respectively.

The germline V gene (reference sequence) supplies CDR1 SEHNR and CDR2 FQNEAQ. V is shortened by 5 bases, J by 6 bases, and the region joining them spans 5 bases. There are 12 amino acids in the CDR3, from cysteine to phenylalanine inclusive. Only the CDR3 DNA is retained, 36 bases long and in frame from the first base. A note on this clone: No cognate antigen has been identified for it. No much larger clonotype is one base removed from it; base qualities were not supplied.

The CDR3 regions of human TCRbeta chains were subjected to immunosequencing. From the authors' description of their analysis: Repertoire TCRs were checked for matches against a reference library of SARS-CoV-2-specific TCRs that had been generated using the MIRA antigen-specificity platform. Breadth was defined as the fraction of unique TCRs that were SARS-CoV-2-associated, and depth was defined as the fraction of total T cells that were SARS-CoV-2-associated. Using the MIRA data, each spike-specific TCR was mapped to the spike region that the TCR reacts to and placed in a CD4 or CD8 class. Log10-transformed breadth and depth values were compared by one-way ANOVA with Sidak's multiple comparisons tests. TCRdb obtained this table from immuneACCESS and retained in-frame rearrangements with V and J assigned. These tables miss some clones; where compared with another copy, unresolved V genes account for less than half of the shortfall, and the remainder is unexplained. V, J and clone size reflect that table, while D and trimming were determined from the DNA. The sample table contains 55,000 to 85,000 clones; only one count was recorded for 65% to 85% of them. The ten largest clones add up to 8% to 10% of the sample.

The intended sense of this specimen's time point label: baseline before first vaccination. The vaccinee samples were drawn from two UK trials, COV001 and COV002, one of which was a single-blind randomized controlled phase 2/3 trial testing AZD1222 (ChAdOx1 nCoV-19) in healthy adults. Trial participant PBMC samples were collected at day 0 and day 28 after the second dose for TCRbeta chain sequencing. Study-wide conclusions, independent of this receptor: Epitopes outside the regions mutated in the B.1.351 and B.1.1.7 variants were reportedly recognized by nearly half of the unique spike-specific TCRs. The 56-69-year group was small, and its depth increase did not reach significance, likely because of low power. Only six or seven AZD1222 recipients were SARS-CoV-2 seropositive at baseline, limiting conclusions about previously exposed vaccinees. Spike-specific TCR breadth and depth rose significantly after two AZD1222 doses compared with day 0 and with MenACWY recipients. Because no day 14 peak-response samples were available, repertoires were characterized only after the peak T cell response. Participants were mostly white British and included more females than males, and it was suggested by the authors that clonal diversity may have been underestimated. Vaccine-associated CD4 TCRs spanned the whole spike protein, with dominant responses in regions 160-218 and 743-854.

This sequence uses TRBV7-9 and TRBJ1-6, with no confident D gene call. The sequencing here drew on peripheral blood, taken on day 0 of AZD1222 vaccination. The receptor was derived from an adult in good health. Here is the DNA: TGTGCCAGCAGCCCCCCTAATTCACCCCTCCACTTT. Translation gives CASSPPNSPLHF.